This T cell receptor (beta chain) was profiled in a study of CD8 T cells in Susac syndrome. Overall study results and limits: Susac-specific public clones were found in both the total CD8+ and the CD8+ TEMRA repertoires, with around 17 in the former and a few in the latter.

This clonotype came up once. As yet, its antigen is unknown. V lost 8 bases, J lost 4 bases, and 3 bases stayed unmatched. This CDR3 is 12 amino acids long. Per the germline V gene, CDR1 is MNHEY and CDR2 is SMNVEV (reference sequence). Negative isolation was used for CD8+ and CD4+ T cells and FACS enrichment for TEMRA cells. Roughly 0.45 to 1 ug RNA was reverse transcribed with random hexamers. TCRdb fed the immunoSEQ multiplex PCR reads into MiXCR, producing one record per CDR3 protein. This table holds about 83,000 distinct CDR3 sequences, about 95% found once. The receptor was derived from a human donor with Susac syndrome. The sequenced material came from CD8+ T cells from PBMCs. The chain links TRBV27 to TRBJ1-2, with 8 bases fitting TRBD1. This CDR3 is CASGQGFYGYTF. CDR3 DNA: TGTGCCAGCGGACAGGGCTTCTATGGCTACACCTTC.